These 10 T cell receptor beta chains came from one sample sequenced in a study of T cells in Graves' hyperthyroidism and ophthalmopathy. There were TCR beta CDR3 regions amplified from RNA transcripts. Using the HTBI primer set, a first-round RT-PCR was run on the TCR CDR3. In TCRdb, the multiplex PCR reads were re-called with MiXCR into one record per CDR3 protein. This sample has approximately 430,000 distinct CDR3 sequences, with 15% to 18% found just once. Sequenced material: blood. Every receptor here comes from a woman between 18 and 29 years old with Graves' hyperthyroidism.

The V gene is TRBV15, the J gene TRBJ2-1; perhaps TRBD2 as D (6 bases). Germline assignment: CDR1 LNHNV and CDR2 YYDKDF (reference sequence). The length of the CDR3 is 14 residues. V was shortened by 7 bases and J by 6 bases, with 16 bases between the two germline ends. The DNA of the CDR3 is TGTGCCACCACGAACCCCGGGAGTAGCAATGAGCAGTTCTTC. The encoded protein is CATTNPGSSNEQFF.

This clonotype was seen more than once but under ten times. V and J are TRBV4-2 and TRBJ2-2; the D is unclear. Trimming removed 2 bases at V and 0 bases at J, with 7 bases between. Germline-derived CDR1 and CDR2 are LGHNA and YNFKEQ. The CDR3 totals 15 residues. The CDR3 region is CASSQIMANTGELFF. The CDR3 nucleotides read TGTGCCAGCAGCCAAATTATGGCGAACACCGGGGAGCTGTTTTTT.

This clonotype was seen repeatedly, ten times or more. The CDR3 loop is CASSPQGASNEKLFF. The CDR3 region has the DNA TGTGCCAGCAGTCCGCAGGGTGCATCTAATGAAAAACTGTTTTTT. The chain couples TRBV12-3 or TRBV12-4 to TRBJ1-4; D may be TRBD1 (5 bases). Between the trimmed V and J ends, which lost 5 bases and 3 bases, there was a span of 13 bases. The CDR3 loop spans 15 amino acids.

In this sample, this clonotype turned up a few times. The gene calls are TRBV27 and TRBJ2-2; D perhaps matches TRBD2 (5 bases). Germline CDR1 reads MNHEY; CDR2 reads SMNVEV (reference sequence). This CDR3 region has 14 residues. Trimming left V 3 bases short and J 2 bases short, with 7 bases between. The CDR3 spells CASSFRGNTGELFF. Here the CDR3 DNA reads TGTGCCAGCAGTTTCCGGGGTAACACCGGGGAGCTGTTTTTT.

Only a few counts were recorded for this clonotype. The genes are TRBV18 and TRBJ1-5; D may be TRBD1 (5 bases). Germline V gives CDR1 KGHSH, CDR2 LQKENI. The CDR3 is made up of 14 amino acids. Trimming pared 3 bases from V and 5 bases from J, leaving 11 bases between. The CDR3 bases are TGTGCCAGCTCACCCCGTGGGGGGGATCAGCCCCAGCATTTT. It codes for CASSPRGGDQPQHF.

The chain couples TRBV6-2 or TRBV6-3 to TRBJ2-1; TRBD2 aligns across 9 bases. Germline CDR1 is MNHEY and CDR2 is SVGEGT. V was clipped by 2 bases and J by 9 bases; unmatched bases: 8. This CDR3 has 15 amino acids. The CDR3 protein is CASSYRLAGSGEQFF. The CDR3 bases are TGTGCCAGCAGTTACAGGCTAGCGGGGAGCGGTGAGCAGTTCTTC.

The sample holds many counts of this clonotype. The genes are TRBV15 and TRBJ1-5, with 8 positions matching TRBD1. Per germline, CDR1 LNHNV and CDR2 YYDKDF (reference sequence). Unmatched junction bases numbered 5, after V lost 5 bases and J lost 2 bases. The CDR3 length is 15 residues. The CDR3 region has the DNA TGTGCCACCAGCGGACAGGGATTGGGCAATCAGCCCCAGCATTTT. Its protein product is CATSGQGLGNQPQHF. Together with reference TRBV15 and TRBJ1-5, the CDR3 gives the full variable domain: DAMVIQNPRYQVTQFGKPVTLSCSQTLNHNVMYWYQQKSSQAPKLLFHYYDKDFNNEADTPDNFQSRRPNTSFCFLDIRSPGLGDTAMYLCATSGQGLGNQPQHFGDGTRLSIL.

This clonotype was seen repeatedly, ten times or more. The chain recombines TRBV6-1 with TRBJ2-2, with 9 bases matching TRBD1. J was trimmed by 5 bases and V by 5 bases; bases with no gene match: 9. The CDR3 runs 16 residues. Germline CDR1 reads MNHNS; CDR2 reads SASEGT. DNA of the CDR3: TGTGCCAGCAGTAGGCGGGGACAGGGTCGAACCGGGGAGCTGTTTTTT. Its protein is CASSRRGQGRTGELFF.

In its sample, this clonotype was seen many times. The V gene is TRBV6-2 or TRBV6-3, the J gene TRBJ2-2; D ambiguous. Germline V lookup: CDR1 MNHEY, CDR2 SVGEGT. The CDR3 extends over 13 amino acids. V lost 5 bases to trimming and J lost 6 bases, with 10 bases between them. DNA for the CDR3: TGTGCCAGCAGTCGGACCGGAGCCGGGGAGCTGTTTTTT. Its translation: CASSRTGAGELFF.

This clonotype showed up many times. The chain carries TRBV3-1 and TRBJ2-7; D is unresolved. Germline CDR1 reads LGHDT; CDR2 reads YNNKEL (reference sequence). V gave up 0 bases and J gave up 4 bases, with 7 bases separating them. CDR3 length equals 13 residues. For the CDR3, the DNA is TGTGCCAGCAGCCAAGACGGAGTATACGAGCAGTACTTC. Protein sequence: CASSQDGVYEQYF.